This T cell receptor (beta chain) originates from a study of cytomegalovirus exposure and HLA in healthy donors. Both 60 Vbeta primers and 13 Jbeta primers went into the PCR. This table comes from immunoSEQ multiplex PCR, and its TCRdb copy is limited to in-frame clones, with some not included. The sample has roughly 77,000 clones. Between the trimmed V and J ends, which lost 4 bases and 0 bases, there was a span of 8 bases. In germline, CDR1 is SGHRS, CDR2 YFSETQ. This CDR3 spans 13 amino acids. This TCR came from a young man in good health and CMV-seronegative. The chain has TRBV5-1 and TRBJ2-7, with no clear D. The sample consisted of PBMCs. The CDR3: CASSPPDSYEQYF. In DNA form, the CDR3 reads TGCGCCAGCAGCCCCCCAGACTCCTACGAGCAGTACTTC.